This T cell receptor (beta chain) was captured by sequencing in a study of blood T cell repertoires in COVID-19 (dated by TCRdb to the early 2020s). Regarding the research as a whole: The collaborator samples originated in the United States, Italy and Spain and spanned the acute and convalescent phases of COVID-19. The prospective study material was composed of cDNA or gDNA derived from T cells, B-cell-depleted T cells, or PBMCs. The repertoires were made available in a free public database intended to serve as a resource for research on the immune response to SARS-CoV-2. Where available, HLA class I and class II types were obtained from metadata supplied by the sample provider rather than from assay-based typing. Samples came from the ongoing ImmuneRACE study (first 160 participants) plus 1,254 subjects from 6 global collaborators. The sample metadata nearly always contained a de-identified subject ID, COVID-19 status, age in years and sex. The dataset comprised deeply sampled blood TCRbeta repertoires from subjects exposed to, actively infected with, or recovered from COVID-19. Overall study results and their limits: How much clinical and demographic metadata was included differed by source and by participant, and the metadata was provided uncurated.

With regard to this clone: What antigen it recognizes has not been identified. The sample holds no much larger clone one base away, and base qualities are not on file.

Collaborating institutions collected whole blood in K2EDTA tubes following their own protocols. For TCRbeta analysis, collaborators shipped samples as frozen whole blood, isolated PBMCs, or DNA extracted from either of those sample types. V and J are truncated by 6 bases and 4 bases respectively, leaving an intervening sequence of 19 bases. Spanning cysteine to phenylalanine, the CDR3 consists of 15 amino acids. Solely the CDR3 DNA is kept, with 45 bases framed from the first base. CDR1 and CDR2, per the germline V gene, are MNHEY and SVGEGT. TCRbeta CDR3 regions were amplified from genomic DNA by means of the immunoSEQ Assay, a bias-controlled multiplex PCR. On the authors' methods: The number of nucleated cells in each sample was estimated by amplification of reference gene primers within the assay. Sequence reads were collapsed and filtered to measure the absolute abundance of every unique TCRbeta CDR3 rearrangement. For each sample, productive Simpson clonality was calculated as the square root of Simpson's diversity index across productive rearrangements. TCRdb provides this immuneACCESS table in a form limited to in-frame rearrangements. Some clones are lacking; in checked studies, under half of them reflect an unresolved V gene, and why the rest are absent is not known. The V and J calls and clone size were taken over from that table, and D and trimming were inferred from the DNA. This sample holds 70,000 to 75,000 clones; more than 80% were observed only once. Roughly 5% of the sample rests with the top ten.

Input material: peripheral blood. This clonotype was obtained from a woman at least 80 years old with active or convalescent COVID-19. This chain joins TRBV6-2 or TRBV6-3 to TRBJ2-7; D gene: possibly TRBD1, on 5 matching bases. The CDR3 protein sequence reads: CASSIHIARGYEQYF. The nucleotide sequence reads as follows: TGTGCCAGCAGCATACACATAGCAAGGGGATACGAGCAGTACTTC.